This T cell receptor beta chain was profiled in a study of T cells in Graves' hyperthyroidism and ophthalmopathy. The CDR3 sequence is 14 residues long. The V and J ends lost 7 bases and 0 bases respectively, with 12 bases between them. Germline-derived CDR1 and CDR2 are SGHAT and FQDESV (reference sequence). RNA transcripts provided the source from which TCR beta CDR3 regions were amplified. Researchers ran a first-round RT-PCR on the TCR CDR3 using the HTBI primer set. MiXCR, run by TCRdb on the multiplex PCR reads, gives a single entry per CDR3 protein. This table holds 690,000 or so distinct CDR3 sequences, under 20% found once. This clonotype was seen at least ten times.

The sequenced sample consisted of blood. V usage is TRBV11-1 and J usage is TRBJ1-1; a possible D gene is TRBD1 (6 bases). This sequence originates from a woman aged 45 to 65 with Graves' hyperthyroidism that later progressed to Graves' ophthalmopathy. The CDR3 protein is CASTRTAVNTEAFF. CDR3 DNA: TGTGCCAGCACCAGGACAGCTGTGAACACTGAAGCTTTCTTT. Full variable domain (remainder filled in from reference TRBV11-1 and TRBJ1-1): EAEVAQSPRYKITEKSQAVAFWCDPISGHATLYWYRQILGQGPELLVQFQDESVVDDSQLPKDRFSAERLKGVDSTLKIQPAELGDSAMYLCASTRTAVNTEAFFGQGTRLTVV.